These 9 T cell receptor beta chains came from one sample sequenced in a study of T-cell memory formation after mild COVID-19. In TCRdb, the 5' RACE reads were re-called with MiXCR into one record per CDR3 protein. The sample yields about 410,000 distinct CDR3 sequences, under 20% seen once. The sequencing input was PBMCs or a T cell subset sorted from them (not recorded which). The receptors were gathered from a man between 18 and 35 years old who had mild COVID-19 (a few samples of this study predate the infection). Cell type and time point are not known.

This chain joins TRBV5-1 and TRBJ2-2; D is undetermined. There are 16 residues in the CDR3. The V end was cut by 4 bases, the J end by 1 base, with 14 bases between. Looked up from germline, CDR1 is SGHRS and CDR2 is YFSETQ. CDR3 sequence reads: CASSPPLRENTGELFF. The CDR3 DNA reads TGCGCCAGCAGCCCTCCGCTCCGAGAGAACACCGGGGAGCTGTTTTTT.

The chain links TRBV20-1 to TRBJ2-3; D possibly corresponds to TRBD1 (5 bases). The V and J ends lost 6 bases and 4 bases respectively, with 14 bases between them. CDR1 and CDR2 from the germline V gene are DFQATT and SNEGSKA (reference sequence). This CDR3 is 13 amino acids long. The CDR3 bases are TGCAGTGCCCCGGTCGACAGCCCAGATACGCAGTATTTT. Its protein product is CSAPVDSPDTQYF.

The chain employs TRBV19 and TRBJ2-7; 9 positions agree with TRBD2. The CDR3 is 15 amino acids. The germline CDR1 and CDR2 sequences are LNHDA and SQIVND (reference sequence). V lost 6 bases to trimming and J lost 0 bases; unmatched junction nucleotides: 6. The CDR3 reads CASSSDSGGSYEQYF. The CDR3 region has the DNA TGTGCCAGTAGCTCAGATAGCGGGGGCTCCTACGAGCAGTACTTC.

This CDR3 reads CASGFGQGGTPQHF. The CDR3 DNA sequence: TGTGCTAGTGGTTTCGGGCAGGGTGGGACGCCCCAGCATTTT. The chain recombines TRBV12-5 with TRBJ1-5; D might be TRBD1 (5 bases). Trimming took off 3 bases at V and 9 bases at J, with 15 bases between the two ends. The CDR3 totals 14 residues. Germline-derived CDR1 and CDR2 are LGHNT and FRNRAP.

V usage is TRBV4-3 and J usage is TRBJ2-5; D perhaps matches TRBD1 (5 bases). The germline gives CDR1 LGHNA, CDR2 YSLEER. The ends were cut back, 1 base at V and 4 bases at J, with 16 bases in the middle. The CDR3 consists of 16 residues. This CDR3 is CASSQGDSSWGETQYF. As DNA, the CDR3 is TGCGCCAGCAGCCAAGGAGACAGCTCCTGGGGAGAGACCCAGTACTTC.

This clonotype was seen only a few times. V is TRBV20-1 and J is TRBJ1-5, with 9 bases identical to TRBD1. Germline CDR1 and CDR2: DFQATT and SNEGSKA (reference sequence). The V and J ends lost 5 bases and 1 base, in that order; junction bases with no gene match: 6. This CDR3 region has 15 residues. The CDR3 sequence: CSARVTGGSNQPQHF. The CDR3 region has the DNA TGCAGTGCTCGCGTTACAGGGGGCAGCAATCAGCCCCAGCATTTT.

The chain links TRBV7-9 to TRBJ2-7; 8 positions agree with TRBD2. This CDR3 contains 16 residues. V lost 5 bases and J lost 3; bases outside the gene matches: 12. CDR1 is SEHNR and CDR2 is FQNEAQ in the germline V gene (reference sequence). The CDR3 protein is CASSPPGSGAVYEQYF. In DNA form, the CDR3 reads TGTGCCAGCAGCCCCCCGGGTAGCGGGGCGGTCTACGAGCAGTACTTC. The variable domain in full, with the rest retrieved from reference TRBV7-9 and TRBJ2-7, is DTGVSQNPRHKITKRGQNVTFRCDPISEHNRLYWYRQTLGQGPEFLTYFQNEAQLEKSRLLSDRFSAERPKGSFSTLEIQRTEQGDSAMYLCASSPPGSGAVYEQYFGPGTRLTVT.

There are a few counts of this clonotype. The V call is TRBV19, the J call TRBJ1-1; D unresolved. Germline CDR1 is LNHDA and CDR2 is SQIVND (reference sequence). The CDR3 loop spans 14 amino acids. Trimming removed 6 bases at V and 1 base at J, with 12 bases between. The CDR3 coding sequence is TGTGCCAGTAGGTTTCGATGGGGGAACACTGAAGCTTTCTTT. It specifies CASRFRWGNTEAFF. The full variable domain, in which reference TRBV19 and TRBJ1-1 provide the parts outside the CDR3, is DGGITQSPKYLFRKEGQNVTLSCEQNLNHDAMYWYRQDPGQGLRLIYYSQIVNDFQKGDIAEGYSVSREKKESFPLTVTSAQKNPTAFYLCASRFRWGNTEAFFGQGTRLTVV.

The genes are TRBV7-8 and TRBJ1-1; D gene uncertain. The V gene's germline CDR1 is SGHVS and CDR2 FQNEAQ. The CDR3 extends over 17 amino acids. The V and J ends lost 1 base and 0 bases respectively, with 15 bases between them. CDR3 loop: CASSLVDRAMMNTEAFF. The DNA of the CDR3 is TGTGCCAGCAGCTTAGTGGACCGGGCCATGATGAACACTGAAGCTTTCTTT.